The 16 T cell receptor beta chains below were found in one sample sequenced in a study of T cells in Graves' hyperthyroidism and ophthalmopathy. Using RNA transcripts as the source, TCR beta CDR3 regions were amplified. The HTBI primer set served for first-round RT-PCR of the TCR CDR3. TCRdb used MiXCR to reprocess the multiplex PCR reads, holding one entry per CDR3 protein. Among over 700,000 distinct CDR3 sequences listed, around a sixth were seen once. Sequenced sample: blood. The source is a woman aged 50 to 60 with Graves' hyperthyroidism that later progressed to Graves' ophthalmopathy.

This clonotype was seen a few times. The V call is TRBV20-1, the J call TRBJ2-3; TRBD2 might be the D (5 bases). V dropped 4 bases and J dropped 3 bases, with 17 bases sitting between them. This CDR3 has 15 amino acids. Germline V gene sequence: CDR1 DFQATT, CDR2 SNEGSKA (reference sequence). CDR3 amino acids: CSATFDYLGTDTQYF. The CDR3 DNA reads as TGCAGTGCTACCTTCGACTACCTCGGGACAGATACGCAGTATTTT.

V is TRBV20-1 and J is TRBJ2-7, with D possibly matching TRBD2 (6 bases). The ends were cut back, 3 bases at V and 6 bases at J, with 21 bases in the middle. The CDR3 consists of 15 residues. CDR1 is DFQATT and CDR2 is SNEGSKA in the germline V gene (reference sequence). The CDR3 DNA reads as TGCAGTGCTAGGTCTGCGGGGACCGGAGGAGGCGAGCAGTACTTC. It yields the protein CSARSAGTGGGEQYF.

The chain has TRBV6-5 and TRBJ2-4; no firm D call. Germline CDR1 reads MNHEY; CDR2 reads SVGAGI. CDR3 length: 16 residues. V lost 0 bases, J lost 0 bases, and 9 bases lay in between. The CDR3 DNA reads TGTGCCAGCAGTTACTCGATCTCTCTAGCCAAAAACATTCAGTACTTC. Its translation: CASSYSISLAKNIQYF.

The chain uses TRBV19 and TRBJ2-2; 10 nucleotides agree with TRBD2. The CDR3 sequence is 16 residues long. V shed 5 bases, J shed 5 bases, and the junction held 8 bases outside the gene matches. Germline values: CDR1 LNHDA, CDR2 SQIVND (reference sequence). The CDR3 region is CASSLKRGGRTGELFF. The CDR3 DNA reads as TGTGCCAGTAGTCTGAAGCGGGGGGGCCGTACCGGGGAGCTGTTTTTT.

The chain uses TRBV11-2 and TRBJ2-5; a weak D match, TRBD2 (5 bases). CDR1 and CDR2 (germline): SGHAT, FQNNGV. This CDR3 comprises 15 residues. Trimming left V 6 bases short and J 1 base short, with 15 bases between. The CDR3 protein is CASSKRETSQETQYF. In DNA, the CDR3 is TGTGCCAGCAGTAAACGGGAAACCAGCCAAGAGACCCAGTACTTC.

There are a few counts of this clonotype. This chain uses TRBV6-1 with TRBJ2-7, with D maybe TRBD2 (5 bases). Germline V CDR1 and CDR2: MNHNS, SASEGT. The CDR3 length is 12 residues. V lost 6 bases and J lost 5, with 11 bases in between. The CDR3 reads CASSPDGDEQYF. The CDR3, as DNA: TGTGCCAGCAGCCCGGACGGGGACGAGCAGTACTTC.

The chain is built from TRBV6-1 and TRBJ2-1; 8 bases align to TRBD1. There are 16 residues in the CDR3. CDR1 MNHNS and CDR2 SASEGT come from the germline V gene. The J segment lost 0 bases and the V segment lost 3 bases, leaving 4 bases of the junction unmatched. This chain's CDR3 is CASSDTQGGSYNEQFF. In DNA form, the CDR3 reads TGTGCCAGCAGTGATACACAGGGGGGCTCCTACAATGAGCAGTTCTTC.

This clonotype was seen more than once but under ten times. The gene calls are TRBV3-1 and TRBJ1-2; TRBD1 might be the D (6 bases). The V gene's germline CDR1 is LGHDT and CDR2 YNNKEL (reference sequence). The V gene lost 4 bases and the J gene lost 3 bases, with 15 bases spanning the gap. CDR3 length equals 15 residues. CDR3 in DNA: TGTGCCAGCAGCCCACCGCAGGGGATTTACTATGGCTACACCTTC. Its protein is CASSPPQGIYYGYTF.

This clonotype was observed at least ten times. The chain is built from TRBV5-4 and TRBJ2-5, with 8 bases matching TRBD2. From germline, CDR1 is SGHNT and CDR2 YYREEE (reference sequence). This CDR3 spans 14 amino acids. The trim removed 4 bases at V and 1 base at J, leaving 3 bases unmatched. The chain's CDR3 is CASSKAGVQETQYF. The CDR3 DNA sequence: TGTGCCAGCAGCAAAGCGGGGGTCCAAGAGACCCAGTACTTC.

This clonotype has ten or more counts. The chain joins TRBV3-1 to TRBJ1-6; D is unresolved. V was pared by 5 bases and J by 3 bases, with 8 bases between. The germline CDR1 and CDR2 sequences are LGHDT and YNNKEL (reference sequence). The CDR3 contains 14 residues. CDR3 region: CASSVHSYNSPLHF. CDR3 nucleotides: TGTGCCAGCAGCGTTCACAGCTATAATTCACCCCTCCACTTT.

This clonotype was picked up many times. The CDR3 sequence: CAWSLSPNTEAFF. In nucleotides, the CDR3 is TGTGCCTGGAGTTTATCCCCTAACACTGAAGCTTTCTTT. V usage is TRBV30 and J usage is TRBJ1-1, with no clear D. Germline CDR1 and CDR2: GTSNPN and SVGIG (reference sequence). V lost 2 bases to trimming and J lost 2 bases, with 9 bases between them. This CDR3 comprises 13 residues.

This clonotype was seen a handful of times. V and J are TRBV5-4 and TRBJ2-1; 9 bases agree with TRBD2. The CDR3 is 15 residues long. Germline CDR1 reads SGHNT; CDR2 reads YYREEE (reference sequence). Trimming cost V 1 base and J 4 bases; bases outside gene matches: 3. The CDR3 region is CASSLSAGGYNEQFF. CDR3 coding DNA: TGTGCCAGCAGCTTGTCAGCGGGGGGTTACAATGAGCAGTTCTTC. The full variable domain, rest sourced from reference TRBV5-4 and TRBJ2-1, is ETGVTQSPTHLIKTRGQQVTLRCSSQSGHNTVSWYQQALGQGPQFIFQYYREEENGRGNFPPRFSGLQFPNYSSELNVNALELDDSALYLCASSLSAGGYNEQFFGPGTRLTVL.

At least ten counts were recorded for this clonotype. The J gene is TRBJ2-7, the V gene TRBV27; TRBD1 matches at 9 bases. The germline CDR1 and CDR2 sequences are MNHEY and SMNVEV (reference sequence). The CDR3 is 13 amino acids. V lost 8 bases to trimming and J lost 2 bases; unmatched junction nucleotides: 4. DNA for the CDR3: TGTGCCAGCGTCGGGACAGGGACCTACGAGCAGTACTTC. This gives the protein CASVGTGTYEQYF.

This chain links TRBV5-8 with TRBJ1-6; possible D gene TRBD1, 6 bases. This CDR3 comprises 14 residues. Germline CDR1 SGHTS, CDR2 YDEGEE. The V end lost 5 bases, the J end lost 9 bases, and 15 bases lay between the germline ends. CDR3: CASRAGTFASPLHF. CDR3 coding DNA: TGTGCCAGCAGGGCGGGGACATTCGCTTCACCCCTCCACTTT.

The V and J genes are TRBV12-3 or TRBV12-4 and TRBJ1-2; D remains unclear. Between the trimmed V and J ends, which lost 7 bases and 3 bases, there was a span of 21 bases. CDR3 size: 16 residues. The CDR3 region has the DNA TGTGCCAGCAACCCCAAACGGGATCTGGAACACTATGGCTACACCTTC. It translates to CASNPKRDLEHYGYTF.

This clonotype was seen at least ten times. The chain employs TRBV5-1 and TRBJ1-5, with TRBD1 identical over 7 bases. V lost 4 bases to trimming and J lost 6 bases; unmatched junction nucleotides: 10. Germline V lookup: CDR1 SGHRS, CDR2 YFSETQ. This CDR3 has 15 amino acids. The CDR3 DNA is TGCGCCAGCAGCATCGGGACAGATTTTGGTCAGCCCCAGCATTTT. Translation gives CASSIGTDFGQPQHF. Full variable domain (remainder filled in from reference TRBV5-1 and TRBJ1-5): KAGVTQTPRYLIKTRGQQVTLSCSPISGHRSVSWYQQTPGQGLQFLFEYFSETQRNKGNFPGRFSGRQFSNSRSEMNVSTLELGDSALYLCASSIGTDFGQPQHFGDGTRLSIL.